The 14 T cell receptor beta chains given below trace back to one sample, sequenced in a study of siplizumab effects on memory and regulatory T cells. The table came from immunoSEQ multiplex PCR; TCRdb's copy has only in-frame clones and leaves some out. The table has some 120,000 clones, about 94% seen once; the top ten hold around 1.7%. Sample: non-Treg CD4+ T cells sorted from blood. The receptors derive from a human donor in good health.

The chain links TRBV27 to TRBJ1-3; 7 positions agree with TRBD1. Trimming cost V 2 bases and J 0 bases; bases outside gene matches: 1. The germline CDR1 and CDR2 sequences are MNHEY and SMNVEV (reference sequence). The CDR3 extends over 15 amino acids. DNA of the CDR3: TGTGCCAGCAGTTTAAGACAGGGCTCTGGAAACACCATATATTTT. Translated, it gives CASSLRQGSGNTIYF.

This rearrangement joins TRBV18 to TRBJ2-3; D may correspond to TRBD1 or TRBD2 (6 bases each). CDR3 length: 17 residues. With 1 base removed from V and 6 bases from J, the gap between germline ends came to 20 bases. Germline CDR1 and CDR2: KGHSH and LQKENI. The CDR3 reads CASSPRTTRRGGDTQYF. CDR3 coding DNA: TGTGCCAGCTCACCACGAACGACTAGACGAGGGGGGGATACGCAGTATTTT.

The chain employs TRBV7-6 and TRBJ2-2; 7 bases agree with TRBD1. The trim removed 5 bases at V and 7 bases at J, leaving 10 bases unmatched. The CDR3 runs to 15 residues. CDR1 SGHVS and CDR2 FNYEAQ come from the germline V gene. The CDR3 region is CASSQRQGRDGELFF. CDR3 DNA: TGTGCCAGCAGCCAAAGACAGGGAAGGGACGGGGAGCTGTTTTTT.

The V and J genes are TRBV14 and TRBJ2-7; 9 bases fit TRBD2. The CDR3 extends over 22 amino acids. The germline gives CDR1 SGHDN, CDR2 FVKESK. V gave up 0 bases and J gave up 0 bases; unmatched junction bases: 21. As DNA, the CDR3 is TGTGCCAGCAGCCAAGATATCGCCTGGGGGACTAGCTTCCTCAGGAGCTCCTACGAGCAGTACTTC. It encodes CASSQDIAWGTSFLRSSYEQYF.

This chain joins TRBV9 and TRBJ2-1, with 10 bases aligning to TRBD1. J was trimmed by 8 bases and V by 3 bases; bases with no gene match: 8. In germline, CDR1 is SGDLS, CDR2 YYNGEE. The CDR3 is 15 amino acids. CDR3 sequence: CASSAGTGARYEQFF. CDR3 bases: TGTGCCAGCAGCGCCGGGACAGGGGCGAGATATGAGCAGTTCTTC.

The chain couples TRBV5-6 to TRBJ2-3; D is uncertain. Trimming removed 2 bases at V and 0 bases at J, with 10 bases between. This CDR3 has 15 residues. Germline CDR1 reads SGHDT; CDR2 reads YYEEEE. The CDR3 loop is CASSLLGHSTDTQYF. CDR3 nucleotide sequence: TGTGCCAGCAGCTTATTGGGCCATAGCACAGATACGCAGTATTTT.

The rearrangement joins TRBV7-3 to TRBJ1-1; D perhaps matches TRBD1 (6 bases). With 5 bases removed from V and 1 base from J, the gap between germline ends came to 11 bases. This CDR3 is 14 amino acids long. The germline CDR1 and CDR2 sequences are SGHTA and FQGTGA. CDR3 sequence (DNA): TGTGCCAGCAGCGCGACAGGAGAGAACACTGAAGCTTTCTTT. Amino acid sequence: CASSATGENTEAFF.

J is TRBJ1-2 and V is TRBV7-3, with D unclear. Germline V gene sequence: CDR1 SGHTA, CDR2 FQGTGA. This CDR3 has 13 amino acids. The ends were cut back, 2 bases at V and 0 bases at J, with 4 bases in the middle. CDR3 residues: CASSLDANYGYTF. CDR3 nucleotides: TGTGCCAGCAGCTTAGATGCTAACTATGGCTACACCTTC.

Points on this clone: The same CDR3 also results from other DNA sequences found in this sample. The CDR3 loop is CASTPGERTEAFF. CDR3 coding DNA: TGTGCCAGCACCCCTGGGGAGAGGACTGAAGCTTTCTTT. The chain is built from TRBV6-1 and TRBJ1-1; D is unresolved. Germline CDR1 MNHNS, CDR2 SASEGT. The length of the CDR3 is 13 residues. V shed 7 bases and J shed 5 bases, with 14 bases lying between them.

CDR3 coding DNA: TGCGCCAGCAGCCAAACTCGAACCGGGGGGAATGAGCAGTTCTTC. Its translation is CASSQTRTGGNEQFF. The chain employs TRBV4-1 and TRBJ2-1; 7 bases align to TRBD2. The germline V gene encodes CDR1 MGHRA and CDR2 YSYEKL. The CDR3 is 15 amino acids. The junction had 8 bases not matched to a gene; V was cut back by 2 bases and J by 7 bases.

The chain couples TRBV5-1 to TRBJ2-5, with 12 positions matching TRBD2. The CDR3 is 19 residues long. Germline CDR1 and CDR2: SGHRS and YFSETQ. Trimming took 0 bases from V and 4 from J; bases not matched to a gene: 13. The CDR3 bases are TGCGCCAGCAGCTTGGCTCCCTCTAGCGGGAGGGATTTGAGAGAGACCCAGTACTTC. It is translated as CASSLAPSSGRDLRETQYF.

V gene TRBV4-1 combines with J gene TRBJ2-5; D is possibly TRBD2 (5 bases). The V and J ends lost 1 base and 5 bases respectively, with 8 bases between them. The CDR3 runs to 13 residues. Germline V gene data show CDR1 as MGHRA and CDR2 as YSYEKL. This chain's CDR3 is CASSQAPGETQYF. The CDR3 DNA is TGCGCCAGCAGCCAAGCACCGGGGGAGACCCAGTACTTC.

In DNA, the CDR3 is TGTGCCAGCAGCGTTAGAGGGGGACCTGACGAGCAGTACTTC. This gives the protein CASSVRGGPDEQYF. The rearrangement uses TRBV9 and TRBJ2-7, with D tentatively TRBD1 (6 bases). The V gene's germline CDR1 is SGDLS and CDR2 YYNGEE. This CDR3 has 14 amino acids. Trimming pared 2 bases from V and 5 bases from J, leaving 14 bases between.

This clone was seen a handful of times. CDR3 residues: CASSEASGSTDTQYF. CDR3 coding DNA: TGTGCCAGCAGTGAAGCTAGCGGGAGCACAGATACGCAGTATTTT. The gene calls are TRBV6-1 and TRBJ2-3, with 7 bases that match TRBD2. The CDR3 has 15 residues. The V segment lost 0 bases and the J segment 0 bases; nucleotides outside the gene matches: 0. Germline V gives CDR1 MNHNS, CDR2 SASEGT.